Following are 15 T cell receptor beta chains from one sample sequenced in a study of response to subunit inactivated influenza vaccine. TCRdb re-analysed the RT-PCR reads in MiXCR, keeping a single row per CDR3 protein. In the table there are hundreds of thousands of distinct CDR3 sequences, about 10% of which are singletons. The specimen comprised PBMCs from blood, sampled 45 days after vaccination. Receptors were obtained from a man aged 50 to 59 who received an inactivated influenza vaccine.

The chain has TRBV20-1 and TRBJ2-1; 7 bases agree with TRBD2. The CDR3 spans 14 residues. V lost 3 bases and J lost 1; bases outside the gene matches: 3. The germline V gene has CDR1 DFQATT and CDR2 SNEGSKA (reference sequence). The CDR3 loop reads CSASGSGSYNEQFF. The CDR3 region has the DNA TGCAGTGCTAGCGGTAGCGGGTCCTACAATGAGCAGTTCTTC.

In this sample, this clonotype turned up a few times. CDR3 in DNA: TGTGCCTGCAACTGGGTCTCGGCGAACACTGAAGCTTTCTTT. Protein sequence: CACNWVSANTEAFF. The gene calls are TRBV30 and TRBJ1-1; unclear D gene. In germline, CDR1 is GTSNPN, CDR2 SVGIG (reference sequence). Trimming cost V 6 bases and J 1 base, with 15 bases left between them. The CDR3 has 14 amino acids.

This clonotype showed up many times. V usage is TRBV29-1 and J usage is TRBJ2-7; no reliable D call. Trimming stripped 4 bases from V and 0 bases from J, with 13 bases between. The CDR3 runs 14 residues. Germline-derived CDR1 and CDR2 are SQVTM and ANQGSEA. Written as DNA, the CDR3 is TGCAGCGTTGGAGACCCCGGTCGCTCCTACGAGCAGTACTTC. Its translation is CSVGDPGRSYEQYF.

In its sample, this clonotype was seen a few times. J is TRBJ1-6 and V is TRBV24-1, with TRBD1 matching over 8 bases. V lost 2 bases to trimming and J lost 1 base; unmatched junction nucleotides: 9. CDR3 length equals 19 residues. The V gene's germline CDR1 is KGHDR and CDR2 SFDVKD. CDR3 nucleotides: TGTGCCACCAGTGATTATACAGGGGGTGAAAAGTCCTATAATTCACCCCTCCACTTT. This codes for CATSDYTGGEKSYNSPLHF.

The chain employs TRBV25-1 and TRBJ2-6, with 12 bases identical to TRBD1. Germline V gene sequence: CDR1 MGHDK, CDR2 SYGVNS. This CDR3 comprises 21 residues. Unmatched junction bases numbered 16, after V lost 7 bases and J lost 0 bases. The CDR3 DNA follows: TGTGCCAGCACCCATGGTTTCGGGACAGGGGGCCCTAGCTCTGGGGCCAACGTCCTGACTTTC. It encodes CASTHGFGTGGPSSGANVLTF.

The CDR3 DNA reads as TGTGCCACCAGCAGAGGGACAGGGGGCAATCAGCCCCAGCATTTT. As protein: CATSRGTGGNQPQHF. The V call is TRBV15, the J call TRBJ1-5, with 9 bases aligning to TRBD1. The ends lost 1 base at V and 2 bases at J; junction bases unmatched: 0. The CDR3 sequence is 15 residues long. The germline V gene has CDR1 LNHNV and CDR2 YYDKDF (reference sequence).

This clonotype has more than one count but fewer than ten. This chain links TRBV6-1 with TRBJ2-3; the D gene is possibly TRBD2 (7 bases). CDR1 and CDR2 (germline): MNHNS, SASEGT. The CDR3 covers 19 residues. Between the trimmed V and J ends, which lost 3 bases and 4 bases, there was a span of 26 bases. The CDR3 reads CASSESPRDTRGVADTQYF. The CDR3 DNA sequence: TGTGCCAGCAGTGAGAGTCCTAGGGACACCCGGGGGGTTGCAGATACGCAGTATTTT.

The chain joins TRBV28 to TRBJ2-5; D might be TRBD2 (7 bases). This CDR3 is built from 18 residues. The germline V gene has CDR1 MDHEN and CDR2 SYDVKM. V dropped 5 bases and J dropped 4 bases, with 26 bases sitting between them. For the CDR3, the DNA is TGTGCCAGCAGTGCCCCCTTGGGGGGGGCCAGTCTCGGAGAGACCCAGTACTTC. It yields the protein CASSAPLGGASLGETQYF.

This chain uses TRBV6-2 or TRBV6-3 with TRBJ2-7; D gene ambiguous. The CDR3 extends over 14 amino acids. Deletions cut 7 bases from V and 4 bases from J, with 17 bases between. The germline V gene has CDR1 MNHEY and CDR2 SVGEGT. The CDR3 nucleotides are TGTGCCAGCAACACCCCGTTGGTTCCTTACGAGCAGTACTTC. Translation: CASNTPLVPYEQYF.

V is TRBV20-1 and J is TRBJ2-3; 8 positions match TRBD2. There are 14 residues in the CDR3. V lost 6 bases and J lost 6; bases outside the gene matches: 11. CDR1 and CDR2 (germline): DFQATT, SNEGSKA (reference sequence). CDR3 DNA sequence: TGCAGTGCGAACCCCGGGGGGGCGTGGGATACGCAGTATTTT. Translated: CSANPGGAWDTQYF.

This clonotype has only a few counts. The V gene is TRBV12-3 or TRBV12-4, the J gene TRBJ1-4; D gene ambiguous. V was clipped by 2 bases and J by 8 bases, with 6 bases between them. The length of the CDR3 is 12 residues. The CDR3 region is CASSLLREKLFF. The CDR3 coding sequence is TGTGCCAGCAGTTTATTGAGGGAAAAACTGTTTTTT.

At least ten counts were recorded for this clonotype. The chain is built from TRBV29-1 and TRBJ2-7, with a tentative D call TRBD2 (5 bases). The CDR3 sequence is 12 residues long. The germline V gene encodes CDR1 SQVTM and CDR2 ANQGSEA. V lost 7 bases and J lost 6, with 16 bases in between. The CDR3 nucleotides are TGCAGCGCGAGGGCCCAGAACGGCGAGCAGTACTTC. This sequence encodes CSARAQNGEQYF.

This clonotype was found many times. The chain has TRBV20-1 and TRBJ2-1; possible D gene TRBD2, 6 bases. Trimming pared 5 bases from V and 10 bases from J, leaving 24 bases between. CDR1 DFQATT and CDR2 SNEGSKA come from the germline V gene (reference sequence). The CDR3 runs 15 residues. The CDR3 bases are TGCAGTGCTCTAGCGACAGCTTTGGGTACTTTAGAGCAGTTCTTC. This gives the protein CSALATALGTLEQFF.

In the case of this clonotype: This sequence may be a read error, since a much larger clone differs from it by one base. The rearrangement uses TRBV20-1 and TRBJ2-1; D is possibly TRBD2 (5 bases). V dropped 4 bases and J dropped 4 bases, with 20 bases sitting between them. The CDR3 extends over 16 amino acids. Germline V gene data show CDR1 as DFQATT and CDR2 as SNEGSKA (reference sequence). The CDR3 here is CSAIRASSRFYNEQFF. The DNA for the CDR3 is TGCAGTGCTATTAGGGCTAGCAGCAGGTTTTACAATGAGCAGTTCTTC.

This clonotype was seen many times. V gene TRBV4-3 combines with J gene TRBJ2-1, with 11 nucleotides matching TRBD2. Germline CDR1 and CDR2: LGHNA and YSLEER. After removal of 0 bases from V and 6 bases from J, the junction contained 7 bases not matched to a gene. The CDR3 has 17 amino acids. This CDR3 reads CASSQDWRTSGSNEQFF. The CDR3 bases are TGCGCCAGCAGCCAAGATTGGAGGACTAGCGGGTCCAATGAGCAGTTCTTC.